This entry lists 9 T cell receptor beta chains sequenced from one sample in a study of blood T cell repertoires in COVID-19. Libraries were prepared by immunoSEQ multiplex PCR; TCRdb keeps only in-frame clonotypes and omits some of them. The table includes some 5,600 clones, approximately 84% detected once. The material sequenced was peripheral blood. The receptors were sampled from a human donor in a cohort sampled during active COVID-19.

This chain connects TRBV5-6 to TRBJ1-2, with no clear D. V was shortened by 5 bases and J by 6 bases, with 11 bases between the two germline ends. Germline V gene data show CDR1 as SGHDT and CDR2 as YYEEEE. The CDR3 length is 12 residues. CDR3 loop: CASRSRSDGYTF. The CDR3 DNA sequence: TGTGCCAGCAGGAGCAGGTCGGATGGCTACACCTTC.

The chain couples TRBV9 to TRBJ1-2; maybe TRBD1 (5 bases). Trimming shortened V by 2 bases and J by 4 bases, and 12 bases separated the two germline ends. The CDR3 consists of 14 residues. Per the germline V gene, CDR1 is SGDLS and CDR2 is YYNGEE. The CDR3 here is CASSVDRTLYGYTF. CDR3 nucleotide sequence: TGTGCCAGCAGCGTCGACAGAACTCTCTATGGCTACACCTTC.

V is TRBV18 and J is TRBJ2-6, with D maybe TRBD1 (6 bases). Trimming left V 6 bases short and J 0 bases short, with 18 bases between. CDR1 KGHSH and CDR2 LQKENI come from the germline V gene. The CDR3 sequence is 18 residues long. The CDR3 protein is CASSGSGTTISGANVLTF. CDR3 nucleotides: TGTGCCAGCTCGGGCTCCGGGACAACTATCTCTGGGGCCAACGTCCTGACTTTC.

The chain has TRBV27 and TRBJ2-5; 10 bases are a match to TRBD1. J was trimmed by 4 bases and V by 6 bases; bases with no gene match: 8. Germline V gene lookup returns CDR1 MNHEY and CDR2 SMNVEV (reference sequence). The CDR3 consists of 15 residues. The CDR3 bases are TGTGCCAGCAGCTCGACAGGGGGCTGGTCAGAGACCCAGTACTTC. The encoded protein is CASSSTGGWSETQYF.

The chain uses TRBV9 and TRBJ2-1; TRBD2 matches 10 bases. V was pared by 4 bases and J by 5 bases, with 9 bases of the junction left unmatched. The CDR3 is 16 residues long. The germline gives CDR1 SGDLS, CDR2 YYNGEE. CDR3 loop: CASSPTLAGDDNEQFF. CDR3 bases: TGTGCCAGCAGCCCCACCCTAGCGGGGGACGACAATGAGCAGTTCTTC.

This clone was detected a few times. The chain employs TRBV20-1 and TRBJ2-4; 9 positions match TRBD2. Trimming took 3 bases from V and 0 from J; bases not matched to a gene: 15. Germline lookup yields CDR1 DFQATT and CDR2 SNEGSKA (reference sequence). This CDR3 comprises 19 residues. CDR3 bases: TGCAGTGCTAGTTCGGCCGGACTAGCGACGCCGCTAGCCAAAAACATTCAGTACTTC. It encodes CSASSAGLATPLAKNIQYF.

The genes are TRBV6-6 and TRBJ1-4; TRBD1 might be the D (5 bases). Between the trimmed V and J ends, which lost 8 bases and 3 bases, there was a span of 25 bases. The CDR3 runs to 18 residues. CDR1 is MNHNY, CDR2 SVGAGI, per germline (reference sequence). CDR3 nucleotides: TGTGCCAGCCGTCTGTGGGAGTCGTCGGGGGATCCTAATGAAAAACTGTTTTTT. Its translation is CASRLWESSGDPNEKLFF.

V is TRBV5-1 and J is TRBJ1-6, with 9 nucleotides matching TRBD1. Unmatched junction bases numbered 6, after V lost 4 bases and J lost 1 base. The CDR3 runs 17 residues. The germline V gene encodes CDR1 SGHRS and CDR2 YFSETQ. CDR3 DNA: TGCGCCAGCAGCCGACAGGGGGTTCAATCCTATAATTCACCCCTCCACTTT. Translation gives CASSRQGVQSYNSPLHF.

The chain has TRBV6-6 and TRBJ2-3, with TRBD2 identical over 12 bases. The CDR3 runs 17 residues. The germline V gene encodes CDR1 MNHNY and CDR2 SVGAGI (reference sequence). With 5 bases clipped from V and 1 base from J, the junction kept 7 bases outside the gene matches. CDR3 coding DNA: TGTGCCAGCAGTCAATCGGGACTAGCGGGTCGCACAGATACGCAGTATTTT. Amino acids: CASSQSGLAGRTDTQYF.